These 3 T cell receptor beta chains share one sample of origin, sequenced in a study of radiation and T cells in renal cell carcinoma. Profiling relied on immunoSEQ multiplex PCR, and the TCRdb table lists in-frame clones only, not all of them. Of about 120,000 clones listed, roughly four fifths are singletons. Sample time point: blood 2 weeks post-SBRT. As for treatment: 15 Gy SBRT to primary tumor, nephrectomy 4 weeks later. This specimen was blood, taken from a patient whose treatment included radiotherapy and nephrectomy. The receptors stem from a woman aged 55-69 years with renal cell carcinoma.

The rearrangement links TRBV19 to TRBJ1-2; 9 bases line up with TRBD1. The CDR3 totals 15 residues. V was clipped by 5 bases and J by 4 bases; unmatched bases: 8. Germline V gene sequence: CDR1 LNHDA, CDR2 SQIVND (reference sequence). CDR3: CASSGQGQGIYGYTF. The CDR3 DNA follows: TGTGCCAGTAGTGGCCAGGGACAGGGCATCTATGGCTACACCTTC.

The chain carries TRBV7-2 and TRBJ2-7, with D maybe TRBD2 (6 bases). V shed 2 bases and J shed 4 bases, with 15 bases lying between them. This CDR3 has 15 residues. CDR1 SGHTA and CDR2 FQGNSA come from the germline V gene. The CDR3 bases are TGTGCCAGCAGCTTAATGAGCGGAGGGGCTTACGAGCAGTACTTC. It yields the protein CASSLMSGGAYEQYF.

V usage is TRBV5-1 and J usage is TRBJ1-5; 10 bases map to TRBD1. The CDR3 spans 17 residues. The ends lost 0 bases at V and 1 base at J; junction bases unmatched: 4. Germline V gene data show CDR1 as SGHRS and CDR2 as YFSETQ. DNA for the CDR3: TGCGCCAGCAGCTTGGGGACAGGGGGAGAAAGCAATCAGCCCCAGCATTTT. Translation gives CASSLGTGGESNQPQHF.